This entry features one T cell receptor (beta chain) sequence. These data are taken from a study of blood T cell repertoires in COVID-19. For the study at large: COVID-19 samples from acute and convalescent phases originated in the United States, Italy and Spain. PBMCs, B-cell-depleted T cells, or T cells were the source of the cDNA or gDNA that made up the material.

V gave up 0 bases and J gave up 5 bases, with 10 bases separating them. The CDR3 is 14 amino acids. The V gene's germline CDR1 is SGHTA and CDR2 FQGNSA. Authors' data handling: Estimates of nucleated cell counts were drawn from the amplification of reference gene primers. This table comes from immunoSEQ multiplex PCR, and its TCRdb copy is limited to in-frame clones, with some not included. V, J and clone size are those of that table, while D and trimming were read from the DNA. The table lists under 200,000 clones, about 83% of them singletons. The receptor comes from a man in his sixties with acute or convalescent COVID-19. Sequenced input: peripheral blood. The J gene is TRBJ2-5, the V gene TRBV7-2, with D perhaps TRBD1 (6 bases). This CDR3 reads CASSLAGGGETQYF. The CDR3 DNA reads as TGTGCCAGCAGCTTAGCTGGGGGCGGGGAGACCCAGTACTTC.